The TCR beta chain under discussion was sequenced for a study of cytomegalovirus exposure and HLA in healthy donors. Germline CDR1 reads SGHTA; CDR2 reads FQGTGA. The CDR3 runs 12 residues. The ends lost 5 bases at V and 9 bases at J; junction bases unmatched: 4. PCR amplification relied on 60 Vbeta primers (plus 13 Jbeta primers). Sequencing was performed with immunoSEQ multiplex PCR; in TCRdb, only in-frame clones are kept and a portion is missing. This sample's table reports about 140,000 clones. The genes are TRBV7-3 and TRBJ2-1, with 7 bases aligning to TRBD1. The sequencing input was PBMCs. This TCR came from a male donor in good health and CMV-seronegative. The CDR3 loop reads CASSLDRTEQFF. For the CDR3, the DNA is TGTGCCAGCAGCCTGGACAGGACTGAGCAGTTCTTC.